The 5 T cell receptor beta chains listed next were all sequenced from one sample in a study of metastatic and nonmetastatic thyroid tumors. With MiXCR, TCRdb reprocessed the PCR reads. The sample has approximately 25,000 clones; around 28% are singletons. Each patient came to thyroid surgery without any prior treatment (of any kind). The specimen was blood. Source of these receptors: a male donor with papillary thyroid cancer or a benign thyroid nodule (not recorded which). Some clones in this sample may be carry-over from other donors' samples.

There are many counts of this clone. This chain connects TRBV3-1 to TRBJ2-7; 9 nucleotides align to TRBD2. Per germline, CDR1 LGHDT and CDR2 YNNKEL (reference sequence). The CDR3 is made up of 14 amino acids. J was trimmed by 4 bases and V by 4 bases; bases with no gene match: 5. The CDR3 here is CASSLAGESYEQYF. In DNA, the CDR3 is TGTGCCAGCAGCCTAGCGGGAGAGTCGTACGAGCAGTACTTC.

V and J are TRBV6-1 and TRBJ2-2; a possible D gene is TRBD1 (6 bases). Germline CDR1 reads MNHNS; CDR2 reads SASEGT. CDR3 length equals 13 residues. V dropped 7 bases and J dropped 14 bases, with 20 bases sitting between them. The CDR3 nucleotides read TGTGCCAGCAACCAAGGGGGTCCCGGTGATCTGTTTTTT. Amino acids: CASNQGGPGDLFF.

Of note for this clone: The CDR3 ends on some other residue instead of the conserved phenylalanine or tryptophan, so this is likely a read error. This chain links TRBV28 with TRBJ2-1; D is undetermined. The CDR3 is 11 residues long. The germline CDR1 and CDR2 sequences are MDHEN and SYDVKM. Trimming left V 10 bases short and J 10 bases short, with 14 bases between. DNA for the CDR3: TGTGCCACCGCGACCCCCCGGGAGCAGTTCAGC. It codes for CATATPREQFS.

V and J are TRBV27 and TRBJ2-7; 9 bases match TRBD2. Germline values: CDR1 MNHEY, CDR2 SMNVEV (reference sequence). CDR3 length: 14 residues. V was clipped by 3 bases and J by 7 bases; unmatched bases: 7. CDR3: CASSFAREGGEQYF. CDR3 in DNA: TGTGCCAGCAGTTTCGCGCGGGAGGGAGGGGAGCAGTACTTC.

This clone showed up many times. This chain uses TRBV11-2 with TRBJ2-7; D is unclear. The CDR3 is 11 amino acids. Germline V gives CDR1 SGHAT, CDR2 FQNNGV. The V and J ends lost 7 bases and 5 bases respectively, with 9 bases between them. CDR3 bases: TGTGCCAGCACCCCTGGTCACGAGCAGTACTTC. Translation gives CASTPGHEQYF.